This T cell receptor beta chain appears in the sequencing data of a study of T cell repertoires in cytomegalovirus infection. Study-wide results and caveats: Frequencies of public TCR beta families were cumulated, and this identified carriers of CMV plus the relevant HLA. Clonotypes of TCR beta that were HLA-C-restricted and CMV-specific dominated the ex vivo response.

In TCRdb, the reads were re-called with MiXCR into one record per CDR3 protein. The sample holds approximately 730,000 distinct CDR3 sequences, 30% to 40% seen once. Note on this clonotype: Its specificity is unknown.

V was clipped by 6 bases and J by 2 bases, with 14 bases between them. CDR3 size: 14 residues. The TCR originated in a human donor in good health (CMV status not recorded). Some clones in this sample may be carry-over from other donors' samples. The specimen was cultured PBMCs, collected from culture after CMV antigen stimulation. The rearrangement joins TRBV12-3 or TRBV12-4 to TRBJ2-7; possible D gene TRBD2, 6 bases. CDR3 loop: CASRGRDSTYEQYF. In DNA, the CDR3 is TGTGCCAGCAGGGGTCGGGACTCTACCTACGAGCAGTACTTC.